The 32 T cell receptor beta chains given below trace back to one sample, sequenced in a study of blood T cell repertoires in COVID-19. Some clones are missing from TCRdb's copy, which holds only in-frame ones; the method was immunoSEQ multiplex PCR. This sample has about 240,000 clones, with roughly 80% found just once. The sequenced material came from peripheral blood. These receptors were obtained from a young woman with acute or convalescent COVID-19.

The genes are TRBV20-1 and TRBJ1-1, with TRBD1 as a possible D gene (5 bases). Looked up from germline, CDR1 is DFQATT and CDR2 is SNEGSKA (reference sequence). The CDR3 sequence is 11 residues long. The V and J ends lost 4 bases and 8 bases respectively, with 11 bases between them. CDR3 protein: CSATPHREAFF. CDR3 nucleotide sequence: TGCAGTGCTACCCCGCACAGGGAAGCTTTCTTT.

The rearrangement links TRBV28 to TRBJ2-3, with TRBD2 identical over 16 bases. The CDR3 length is 17 residues. V gave up 3 bases and J gave up 4 bases; unmatched junction bases: 4. Germline V gene data show CDR1 as MDHEN and CDR2 as SYDVKM. The chain's CDR3 is CASSFPGLAGGSDTQYF. The CDR3 DNA sequence: TGTGCCAGCAGTTTTCCGGGACTAGCGGGAGGGTCAGATACGCAGTATTTT.

The V call is TRBV10-3, the J call TRBJ1-6; TRBD1 agrees at 9 bases. Germline CDR1 reads ENHRY; CDR2 reads SYGVKD. V lost 2 bases to trimming and J lost 0 bases; unmatched junction nucleotides: 2. The CDR3 has 17 residues. CDR3 in amino acids: CAISEGQGSSYNSPLHF. The CDR3 nucleotides are TGTGCCATCAGTGAGGGACAGGGGAGCTCCTATAATTCACCCCTCCACTTT.

The rearrangement joins TRBV4-3 to TRBJ1-2; D possibly corresponds to TRBD1 (5 bases). Germline V CDR1 and CDR2: LGHNA, YSLEER. This CDR3 spans 15 amino acids. Trimming removed 1 base from V and 7 bases from J, with 16 bases in between. CDR3 coding DNA: TGCGCCAGCAGCCAAGCGGGCAGGGAGGTCTTTGGCTACACCTTC. Translation gives CASSQAGREVFGYTF.

The chain couples TRBV3-1 (or the pseudogene TRBV3-2) to TRBJ1-1; D not certain. CDR3 size: 14 residues. Germline CDR1 is LGHDT and CDR2 is YNNKEL (reference sequence). Trimming removed 4 bases from V and 1 base from J, with 10 bases in between. The CDR3 bases are TGTGCCAGCAGCCTCCAGTTTTGGAACACTGAAGCTTTCTTT. Translation: CASSLQFWNTEAFF.

This chain links TRBV12-3 or TRBV12-4 with TRBJ2-5; perhaps TRBD2 as D (6 bases). V lost 6 bases, J lost 12 bases, and 14 bases lay in between. The CDR3 covers 11 residues. CDR3 sequence (DNA): TGTGCCAGCAGGACGGGACTTGAAAAGTACTTC. Encoded protein: CASRTGLEKYF.

V gene TRBV4-3 combines with J gene TRBJ1-3; TRBD1 is a possible D gene (5 bases). Per the germline V gene, CDR1 is LGHNA and CDR2 is YSLEER. CDR3 length equals 17 residues. The V end was cut by 0 bases, the J end by 1 base, with 13 bases between. The chain's CDR3 is CASSQDRQRMSGNTIYF. As DNA, the CDR3 is TGCGCCAGCAGCCAAGATCGACAGAGGATGTCTGGAAACACCATATATTTT.

The sample holds one count of this clone. The chain uses TRBV7-2 and TRBJ2-7, with TRBD1 matching over 9 bases. Germline V gene lookup returns CDR1 SGHTA and CDR2 FQGNSA. V was pared by 4 bases and J by 2 bases, with 3 bases of the junction left unmatched. The CDR3 runs 14 residues. CDR3 DNA: TGTGCCAGCAGCTCGGACAGGGGAACCTACGAGCAGTACTTC. Amino acid sequence: CASSSDRGTYEQYF.

V gene TRBV6-5 combines with J gene TRBJ2-7; D is perhaps TRBD1 (6 bases). There are 12 residues in the CDR3. Per the germline V gene, CDR1 is MNHEY and CDR2 is SVGAGI. The ends were cut back, 5 bases at V and 3 bases at J, with 8 bases in the middle. The CDR3 loop reads CASSQQGYEQYF. In nucleotides, the CDR3 is TGTGCCAGCAGTCAACAGGGCTACGAGCAGTACTTC.

CDR3 nucleotides: TGTGCCAGCAGTTTCACCGCCCAAATGGTTACTAATGAGCAGTTCTTC. Encoded protein: CASSFTAQMVTNEQFF. The genes are TRBV27 and TRBJ2-1; D is uncertain. The CDR3 has 16 amino acids. Germline CDR1 and CDR2: MNHEY and SMNVEV (reference sequence). The V and J ends lost 3 bases and 7 bases respectively, with 19 bases between them.

This chain connects TRBV10-2 to TRBJ1-5, with 11 bases lining up with TRBD1. Germline V gives CDR1 WSHSY, CDR2 SAAADI. This CDR3 spans 14 amino acids. V was clipped by 5 bases and J by 7 bases; unmatched bases: 4. CDR3 amino acids: CASSPRDRGQPQHF. The CDR3 DNA follows: TGCGCCAGCAGTCCCCGGGACAGGGGGCAGCCCCAGCATTTT.

V and J are TRBV10-3 and TRBJ2-1; TRBD2 aligns across 10 bases. The V gene end was trimmed by 6 bases and the J gene end by 7 bases; junction bases not matched to a gene: 3. CDR1 and CDR2 (germline): ENHRY, SYGVKD. CDR3 length: 13 residues. The CDR3 protein is CAIRGTSANEQFF. In nucleotides, the CDR3 is TGTGCCATCAGGGGGACTAGCGCAAATGAGCAGTTCTTC.

The chain is built from TRBV4-3 and TRBJ2-1; 11 nucleotides match TRBD2. The CDR3 totals 17 residues. Germline V lookup: CDR1 LGHNA, CDR2 YSLEER. V lost 0 bases, J lost 1 base, and 2 bases stayed unmatched. The CDR3 region is CASSQDRLAGSYNEQFF. In nucleotides, the CDR3 is TGCGCCAGCAGCCAAGATCGACTAGCGGGGTCCTACAATGAGCAGTTCTTC.

The rearrangement links TRBV7-2 to TRBJ2-5, with 10 bases aligning to TRBD2. Germline V gene lookup returns CDR1 SGHTA and CDR2 FQGNSA. The length of the CDR3 is 16 residues. V shed 1 base and J 4 bases; nucleotides not matched to a gene: 6. The CDR3 nucleotides read TGTGCCAGCAGCTTAGTTGGAGCGGGAGGGCGAGAGACCCAGTACTTC. Its protein product is CASSLVGAGGRETQYF.

The J gene is TRBJ1-1, the V gene TRBV20-1; D not certain. There are 11 residues in the CDR3. The V end was cut by 3 bases, the J end by 8 bases, with 10 bases between. Germline assignment: CDR1 DFQATT and CDR2 SNEGSKA (reference sequence). In nucleotides, the CDR3 is TGCAGTGCTAGCCAGGTTCAAGAAGCTTTCTTT. Translated, it gives CSASQVQEAFF.

This clone has more than one count but fewer than ten. The chain links TRBV30 to TRBJ1-5, with D maybe TRBD1 (5 bases). The CDR3 has 15 amino acids. Germline CDR1 GTSNPN, CDR2 SVGIG (reference sequence). V was shortened by 1 base and J by 4 bases, with 14 bases between the two germline ends. For the CDR3, the DNA is TGTGCCTGGAGTGAAAGGACAAGTATGAATCAGCCCCAGCATTTT. Translated: CAWSERTSMNQPQHF.

CDR3 nucleotides: TGCGCCAGCAGCTTGGGGGACAACTCCTACGAGCAGTACTTC. Protein product: CASSLGDNSYEQYF. The chain couples TRBV5-1 to TRBJ2-7; D is possibly TRBD1 (6 bases). The CDR3 runs 14 residues. Germline-derived CDR1 and CDR2 are SGHRS and YFSETQ. With 0 bases removed from V and 0 bases from J, the gap between germline ends came to 7 bases.

This sequence joins TRBV19 and TRBJ1-1; D uncertain. Trimming cost V 2 bases and J 4 bases, with 8 bases left between them. Germline CDR1 is LNHDA and CDR2 is SQIVND (reference sequence). The CDR3 sequence is 13 residues long. CDR3 in DNA: TGTGCCAGTAGTATACGGGTCCGCACTGAAGCTTTCTTT. Its translation: CASSIRVRTEAFF.

The rearrangement links TRBV19 to TRBJ1-1; D uncertain. V lost 4 bases, J lost 0 bases, and 12 bases lay in between. Germline V lookup: CDR1 LNHDA, CDR2 SQIVND (reference sequence). This CDR3 region has 15 residues. The CDR3 protein is CASSREGSLNTEAFF. The CDR3 DNA is TGTGCCAGTAGTAGGGAAGGGAGCTTGAACACTGAAGCTTTCTTT.

Details on this clone: This sample includes further DNA sequences coding for the same CDR3. This CDR3 is CASSRLAGGSDTQYF. The CDR3 region has the DNA TGTGCCAGCAGCCGACTAGCGGGAGGCTCAGATACGCAGTATTTT. This chain joins TRBV6-5 and TRBJ2-3, with 13 bases aligning to TRBD2. CDR1 MNHEY and CDR2 SVGAGI come from the germline V gene. V lost 6 bases, J lost 4 bases, and 4 bases stayed unmatched. The CDR3 covers 15 residues.

The chain uses TRBV14 and TRBJ2-1; D perhaps matches TRBD1 (6 bases). CDR3 length: 15 amino acids. CDR1 SGHDN and CDR2 FVKESK come from the germline V gene. Trimming cost V 3 bases and J 2 bases, with 11 bases left between them. The CDR3 coding sequence is TGTGCCAGCAGCCAGTTACAGGGCCCCTACAATGAGCAGTTCTTC. It is translated as CASSQLQGPYNEQFF.

The chain joins TRBV7-3 to TRBJ2-7, with D possibly TRBD1 on 7 matching bases. In germline, CDR1 is SGHTA, CDR2 FQGTGA. V shed 5 bases and J shed 4 bases, with 12 bases lying between them. The CDR3 extends over 13 amino acids. CDR3 sequence reads: CASSQGGGYEQYF. CDR3 nucleotide sequence: TGTGCCAGCAGCCAGGGGGGCGGATACGAGCAGTACTTC.

A single count supports this clone. The DNA of the CDR3 is TGTGCCAGCAGTTTATGGGCGGGAGGGATAGAGACCCAGTACTTC. Amino acid sequence: CASSLWAGGIETQYF. This chain links TRBV27 with TRBJ2-5; 9 bases fit TRBD2. Germline-derived CDR1 and CDR2 are MNHEY and SMNVEV (reference sequence). The CDR3 extends over 15 amino acids. Trimming removed 1 base from V and 4 bases from J; junction bases left unmatched: 4.

V usage is TRBV18 and J usage is TRBJ2-1; possibly TRBD2 for D (6 bases). V was clipped by 1 base and J by 10 bases, with 17 bases between them. The CDR3 contains 15 residues. In germline, CDR1 is KGHSH, CDR2 LQKENI. The CDR3 bases are TGTGCCAGCTCACCACGACGGTCCGGGCGGGGAGAGCAGTTCTTC. It codes for CASSPRRSGRGEQFF. The full variable domain, in which reference TRBV18 and TRBJ2-1 provide the parts outside the CDR3, is NAGVMQNPRHLVRRRGQEARLRCSPMKGHSHVYWYRQLPEEGLKFMVYLQKENIIDESGMPKERFSAEFPKEGPSILRIQQVVRGDSAAYFCASSPRRSGRGEQFFGPGTRLTVL.

The chain recombines TRBV28 with TRBJ1-4; 7 nucleotides agree with TRBD1. V dropped 3 bases and J dropped 6; count of bases not matched to a gene: 4. The CDR3 spans 14 residues. Germline values: CDR1 MDHEN, CDR2 SYDVKM. The CDR3 nucleotides are TGTGCCAGCAGTTTCGGGACAGACCATGAAAAACTGTTTTTT. Protein sequence: CASSFGTDHEKLFF. Looking up the rest from reference TRBV28 and TRBJ1-4 gives the full variable domain: DVKVTQSSRYLVKRTGEKVFLECVQDMDHENMFWYRQDPGLGLRLIYFSYDVKMKEKGDIPEGYSVSREKKERFSLILESASTNQTSMYLCASSFGTDHEKLFFGSGTQLSVL.

Only one count was recorded for this clone. The V call is TRBV15, the J call TRBJ2-2; 7 positions agree with TRBD1. V shed 0 bases and J 5 bases; nucleotides not matched to a gene: 6. CDR1 is LNHNV and CDR2 is YYDKDF in the germline V gene (reference sequence). The CDR3 length is 16 residues. The CDR3 here is CATSREDRDWTGELFF. Here the CDR3 DNA reads TGTGCCACCAGCAGAGAAGACAGGGATTGGACCGGGGAGCTGTTTTTT.

This chain links TRBV7-2 with TRBJ2-7, with D possibly being TRBD2 (6 bases). The length of the CDR3 is 14 residues. Trimming pared 5 bases from V and 2 bases from J, leaving 13 bases between. CDR1 is SGHTA, CDR2 FQGNSA, per germline. The CDR3 DNA reads as TGTGCCAGCAGCCTGGGGCGGGGCACCTACGAGCAGTACTTC. This translates into CASSLGRGTYEQYF.

The V gene is TRBV9, the J gene TRBJ2-7; 7 bases fit TRBD2. J lost 2 bases, V lost 3 bases, and 8 bases had no gene match. The CDR3 contains 15 residues. Germline V gene sequence: CDR1 SGDLS, CDR2 YYNGEE. As DNA, the CDR3 is TGTGCCAGCAGCGGGGGTTCTAGCGGACCCTACGAGCAGTACTTC. Protein product: CASSGGSSGPYEQYF.

This clone was found once. The V gene is TRBV9, the J gene TRBJ1-2; a possible D gene is TRBD1 (6 bases). Germline V gene data show CDR1 as SGDLS and CDR2 as YYNGEE. Trimming took 3 bases from V and 8 from J, leaving 20 bases between them. The CDR3 runs 15 residues. CDR3 protein: CASSAHQGQERGYTF. The CDR3 region has the DNA TGTGCCAGCAGCGCCCATCAGGGGCAGGAGCGGGGCTACACCTTC.

The chain combines TRBV6-5 with TRBJ2-1; 8 nucleotides align to TRBD1. Germline CDR1 and CDR2: MNHEY and SVGAGI. Losses at the gene ends were 8 bases for V and 6 bases for J; bases not matched to a gene: 12. The CDR3 length is 15 residues. CDR3 coding DNA: TGTGCCAGCTACCAGACAGGGGAGGCGATCAATGAGCAGTTCTTC. Protein: CASYQTGEAINEQFF.

V gene TRBV10-3 combines with J gene TRBJ2-7; a weak D match, TRBD1 (5 bases). Per germline, CDR1 ENHRY and CDR2 SYGVKD. The CDR3 contains 14 residues. V was shortened by 6 bases and J by 4 bases, with 16 bases between the two germline ends. The CDR3 coding sequence is TGTGCCATCAGGCCCTCGACAGATACTTACGAGCAGTACTTC. Translating gives CAIRPSTDTYEQYF.

This clone was observed a few times. The V and J genes are TRBV28 and TRBJ1-6, with TRBD1 matching over 7 bases. The CDR3 loop spans 14 amino acids. Germline values: CDR1 MDHEN, CDR2 SYDVKM. V lost 5 bases and J lost 8; bases outside the gene matches: 6. The CDR3: CASSPGQVYSPLHF. DNA for the CDR3: TGTGCCAGCAGTCCCGGACAGGTTTATTCACCCCTCCACTTT. The whole variable domain, filled in from reference TRBV28 and TRBJ1-6, reads DVKVTQSSRYLVKRTGEKVFLECVQDMDHENMFWYRQDPGLGLRLIYFSYDVKMKEKGDIPEGYSVSREKKERFSLILESASTNQTSMYLCASSPGQVYSPLHFGNGTRLTVT.